Following are 25 T cell receptor beta chains from one sample sequenced in a study of vaccination and CD4 T cells after COVID-19. Cultured CD4+ T-cell DNA underwent Oncomine TCR Beta short-read sequencing. TCRdb reanalysed the PCR reads using MiXCR and keeps one entry per CDR3 protein. The table lists around 14,000 distinct CDR3 sequences, about half of them singletons, with less than 15% in the top ten. This sample's treatment: roughly ten-day PBMC culture with coronavirus spike peptide pools or control peptides (ViraFEST assay). Antigens of these TCRs are unknown. Sequencing input: CD4+ T cells from blood, cultured in vitro. The receptors shown here come from a human donor who had recovered from COVID-19.

The table lists this clonotype with a few counts. The CDR3 sequence is CASSAVGGAYTEAFF. DNA of the CDR3: TGTGCCAGCAGCGCGGTTGGGGGGGCGTACACTGAAGCTTTCTTT. The chain combines TRBV7-9 with TRBJ1-1, with D perhaps TRBD1 (6 bases). There are 15 residues in the CDR3. Germline values: CDR1 SEHNR, CDR2 FQNEAQ (reference sequence). V was shortened by 5 bases and J by 3 bases, with 16 bases between the two germline ends.

V usage is TRBV20-1 and J usage is TRBJ2-2, with D perhaps matching TRBD2 (6 bases). The V and J ends lost 3 bases and 2 bases respectively, with 10 bases between them. Germline CDR1 reads DFQATT; CDR2 reads SNEGSKA (reference sequence). The CDR3 spans 14 residues. The CDR3 sequence: CSARPTSNTGELFF. Here the CDR3 DNA reads TGCAGTGCTAGGCCAACTAGCAACACCGGGGAGCTGTTTTTT.

This clonotype was observed a few times. The chain employs TRBV7-2 and TRBJ2-1; a weak D match, TRBD2 (6 bases). Between the trimmed V and J ends, which lost 2 bases and 9 bases, there was a span of 14 bases. The V gene's germline CDR1 is SGHTA and CDR2 FQGNSA. CDR3 size: 14 residues. The CDR3 is CASSLFGGSSEQFF. As DNA, the CDR3 is TGTGCCAGCAGCTTATTCGGGGGTTCAAGTGAGCAGTTCTTC.

This chain connects TRBV12-3 or TRBV12-4 to TRBJ1-5; D unresolved. The V end was cut by 6 bases, the J end by 0 bases, with 9 bases between. This CDR3 region has 14 residues. The CDR3 loop reads CASSPGNSNQPQHF. The CDR3 coding sequence is TGTGCCAGCAGCCCGGGGAATAGCAATCAGCCCCAGCATTTT.

The chain combines TRBV10-1 with TRBJ1-2, with unresolved D. Looked up from germline, CDR1 is WNHNN and CDR2 is SYGVQD (reference sequence). Trimming removed 3 bases from V and 13 bases from J, with 15 bases in between. The CDR3 is 12 amino acids. The CDR3 loop reads CASSDRGRVRTF. The CDR3, as DNA: TGCGCCAGCAGTGACCGGGGAAGGGTCCGCACCTTC.

The table lists this clonotype with a count of one. CDR3 region: CASSTIDRQETQYF. The CDR3 DNA reads TGTGCCAGTAGTACCATTGACAGGCAAGAGACCCAGTACTTC. The chain recombines TRBV19 with TRBJ2-5, with D perhaps TRBD1 (6 bases). Trimming pared 4 bases from V and 2 bases from J, leaving 11 bases between. The CDR3 has 14 amino acids. Germline V gives CDR1 LNHDA, CDR2 SQIVND (reference sequence).

The chain couples TRBV28 to TRBJ1-5; the D is unclear. Germline loops: CDR1 MDHEN, CDR2 SYDVKM. This CDR3 region has 17 residues. The V gene lost 3 bases and the J gene lost 0 bases, with 15 bases spanning the gap. CDR3 DNA sequence: TGTGCCAGCAGTTTTACCGGGAACCGATATAGCAATCAGCCCCAGCATTTT. Amino acid sequence: CASSFTGNRYSNQPQHF.

This chain connects TRBV7-3 to TRBJ1-2; 9 nucleotides agree with TRBD1. This CDR3 region has 15 residues. Germline-derived CDR1 and CDR2 are SGHTA and FQGTGA. The V and J ends lost 5 bases and 4 bases, in that order; junction bases with no gene match: 8. Written as DNA, the CDR3 is TGTGCCAGCAGCCCATCCCCGGGACAGGGCTATGGCTACACCTTC. Translated: CASSPSPGQGYGYTF. The full variable domain, in which reference TRBV7-3 and TRBJ1-2 provide the parts outside the CDR3, is GAGVSQTPSNKVTEKGKYVELRCDPISGHTALYWYRQSLGQGPEFLIYFQGTGAADDSGLPNDRFFAVRPEGSVSTLKIQRTERGDSAVYLCASSPSPGQGYGYTFGSGTRLTVV.

The table lists this clonotype with a few counts. The CDR3 bases are TGTGCCAGCAGTCCGGCGGCGGTGGGGACAATTAGCAATCAGCCCCAGCATTTT. It translates to CASSPAAVGTISNQPQHF. The chain couples TRBV27 to TRBJ1-5; possible D gene TRBD1, 6 bases. V was pared by 5 bases and J by 0 bases, with 20 bases between. Germline V gives CDR1 MNHEY, CDR2 SMNVEV (reference sequence). The length of the CDR3 is 18 residues.

The V call is TRBV5-4, the J call TRBJ2-3; TRBD2 matches at 12 bases. The CDR3 is made up of 15 amino acids. The V and J ends lost 3 bases and 2 bases, in that order; junction bases with no gene match: 1. Germline CDR1 is SGHNT and CDR2 is YYREEE (reference sequence). The DNA for the CDR3 is TGTGCCAGCAGCTCTAGCGGGAGGGCCACAGATACGCAGTATTTT. Protein: CASSSSGRATDTQYF.

This clonotype was seen a few times. The rearrangement uses TRBV7-3 and TRBJ2-3; tentative D call: TRBD1 (6 bases). V was clipped by 3 bases and J by 8 bases, with 12 bases between them. The CDR3 runs to 13 residues. Germline CDR1 is SGHTA and CDR2 is FQGTGA. CDR3 bases: TGTGCCAGCAGCTTCAGGGGCAGCCTTACGCAGTATTTT. It is translated as CASSFRGSLTQYF.

The V and J genes are TRBV7-9 and TRBJ2-1; TRBD2 agrees at 9 bases. The CDR3 is 14 residues long. Germline V gives CDR1 SEHNR, CDR2 FQNEAQ (reference sequence). V lost 4 bases to trimming and J lost 9 bases; unmatched junction nucleotides: 7. The CDR3 nucleotides are TGTGCCAGCAGCTCGATGGCGGGAGGGAGTGAGCAGTTCTTC. Translated: CASSSMAGGSEQFF.

Only a few counts were recorded for this clonotype. The rearrangement uses TRBV6-1 and TRBJ1-3; TRBD1 agrees at 7 bases. The CDR3 is made up of 15 amino acids. Germline CDR1 reads MNHNS; CDR2 reads SASEGT. Trimming at V came to 7 bases and at J to 4 bases, leaving 10 bases not matched to a gene. The CDR3: CASTKGGGGGNTIYF. The CDR3, as DNA: TGTGCCAGCACCAAAGGGGGCGGGGGCGGAAACACCATATATTTT.

The rearrangement joins TRBV5-8 to TRBJ2-1, with 7 bases that match TRBD1. Germline V lookup: CDR1 SGHTS, CDR2 YDEGEE. Losses at the gene ends were 3 bases for V and 3 bases for J; bases not matched to a gene: 3. This CDR3 is built from 14 residues. The CDR3 sequence is CASSSRQGYNEQFF. CDR3 coding DNA: TGTGCCAGCAGCTCAAGACAGGGCTACAATGAGCAGTTCTTC. The whole variable domain, filled in from reference TRBV5-8 and TRBJ2-1, reads EAGVTQSPTHLIKTRGQQATLRCSPISGHTSVYWYQQALGLGLQFLLWYDEGEERNRGNFPPRFSGRQFPNYSSELNVNALELEDSALYLCASSSRQGYNEQFFGPGTRLTVL.

The gene calls are TRBV5-4 and TRBJ1-2; D not resolved. V gave up 7 bases and J gave up 8 bases, with 18 bases separating them. The length of the CDR3 is 13 residues. CDR1 and CDR2 (germline): SGHNT, YYREEE (reference sequence). The CDR3 is CASRRLTAGGYTF. CDR3 nucleotides: TGTGCCAGCCGGCGGTTAACGGCTGGGGGCTACACCTTC.

The sample holds a few counts of this clonotype. As DNA, the CDR3 is TGTGCCAGCAGGGCGGGACAGGGTAGCACAGATACGCAGTATTTT. Translating it yields CASRAGQGSTDTQYF. The chain uses TRBV2 and TRBJ2-3, with 9 bases fitting TRBD1. Germline values: CDR1 SNHLY, CDR2 FYNNEI. Losses at the gene ends were 6 bases for V and 0 bases for J; bases not matched to a gene: 4. This CDR3 has 15 residues.

V is TRBV2 and J is TRBJ2-2; D gene uncertain. V was clipped by 1 base and J by 3 bases, with 9 bases between them. Germline CDR1 and CDR2: SNHLY and FYNNEI. The CDR3 has 15 residues. DNA for the CDR3: TGTGCCAGCAGTGAAGGCGCAGGAGACACCGGGGAGCTGTTTTTT. Protein: CASSEGAGDTGELFF.

The chain uses TRBV3-1 and TRBJ1-1; D perhaps matches TRBD1 (5 bases). V was clipped by 3 bases and J by 6 bases, with 17 bases between them. The germline CDR1 and CDR2 sequences are LGHDT and YNNKEL (reference sequence). This CDR3 contains 15 residues. Here the CDR3 reads CASSQTKGVFAEAFF. As DNA, the CDR3 is TGTGCCAGCAGCCAGACGAAAGGGGTTTTCGCTGAAGCTTTCTTT.

The rearrangement joins TRBV6-5 to TRBJ2-5; no clear D. This CDR3 spans 13 amino acids. V gave up 2 bases and J gave up 4 bases, with 8 bases separating them. Germline CDR1 reads MNHEY; CDR2 reads SVGAGI. The CDR3 sequence: CASSYVASETQYF. The CDR3 nucleotides are TGTGCCAGCAGTTACGTCGCCTCAGAGACCCAGTACTTC.

The V gene is TRBV19, the J gene TRBJ2-1, with 14 bases identical to TRBD2. The CDR3 loop spans 16 amino acids. Germline CDR1 LNHDA, CDR2 SQIVND (reference sequence). V shed 8 bases and J 1 base; nucleotides not matched to a gene: 4. The CDR3 here is CASGLAGGSSYNEQFF. The CDR3 nucleotides read TGTGCCAGTGGACTAGCGGGAGGATCTTCCTACAATGAGCAGTTCTTC.

V and J are TRBV12-5 and TRBJ1-2; TRBD1 matches 10 bases. CDR3 length: 17 amino acids. Germline-derived CDR1 and CDR2 are LGHNT and FRNRAP. Trimming at V came to 5 bases and at J to 8 bases, leaving 17 bases not matched to a gene. The CDR3 DNA follows: TGTGCTAGTGGTCCACAATACCGGGACAGGGGTCGTTGGGGCTACACCTTC. It translates to CASGPQYRDRGRWGYTF. The full variable domain, completed using reference TRBV12-5 and TRBJ1-2, is DARVTQTPRHKVTEMGQEVTMRCQPILGHNTVFWYRQTMMQGLELLAYFRNRAPLDDSGMPKDRFSAEMPDATLATLKIQPSEPRDSAVYFCASGPQYRDRGRWGYTFGSGTRLTVV.

For the CDR3, the DNA is TGTGCCAGCAGCCAAGATCGAGGGGGTAGCGGGACCCCCTACGAGCAGTACTTC. Translating it yields CASSQDRGGSGTPYEQYF. The chain carries TRBV4-2 and TRBJ2-7, with TRBD2 identical over 8 bases. CDR3 length equals 18 residues. V shed 0 bases, J shed 2 bases, and the junction held 12 bases outside the gene matches. Germline V CDR1 and CDR2: LGHNA, YNFKEQ.

The V and J genes are TRBV30 and TRBJ1-1, with 9 bases fitting TRBD1. The CDR3 loop spans 14 amino acids. V trimming: 3 bases; J trimming: 5 bases; junction bases outside the gene matches: 7. In germline, CDR1 is GTSNPN, CDR2 SVGIG (reference sequence). The CDR3 sequence is CAWSGTGSKTEAFF. CDR3 coding DNA: TGTGCCTGGAGCGGGACAGGGAGCAAGACTGAAGCTTTCTTT.

For the CDR3, the DNA is TGCAGTGCTAGAGATATACTCGAGGGGAATCAGCCCCAGCATTTT. This encodes CSARDILEGNQPQHF. The chain couples TRBV20-1 to TRBJ1-5; tentatively, D is TRBD1 (5 bases). Trimming took off 0 bases at V and 4 bases at J, with 13 bases between the two ends. Germline CDR1 DFQATT, CDR2 SNEGSKA (reference sequence). This CDR3 is 15 amino acids long.

A few counts support this clonotype. V and J are TRBV5-1 and TRBJ1-2, with D unresolved. In germline, CDR1 is SGHRS, CDR2 YFSETQ. This CDR3 comprises 14 residues. Deletions cut 2 bases from V and 0 bases from J, with 8 bases between. Written as DNA, the CDR3 is TGCGCCAGCAGCTTCGAGGTAGCTAACTATGGCTACACCTTC. Encoded protein: CASSFEVANYGYTF.